These T cell receptor beta chains were read from a single sample in a study of T cell changes during pregnancy in multiple sclerosis. The data were produced by immunoSEQ multiplex PCR, yet TCRdb's version contains in-frame clones alone and is incomplete. The repertoire holds 75,000 to 95,000 clones, with 94% as singletons. Sequencing was performed on CD4+ T cells from peripheral blood mononuclear cells, taken after pregnancy. The receptors originated from a female donor with multiple sclerosis, enrolled in a pregnancy study. Each CDR3 is given with its conserved first and last residue. The order of the fields is D gene, V gene, clone size, J gene, CDR3 protein, CDR3 DNA. A D gene is named only where the DNA matches it firmly. Size values are once, few and many counts, or a class for expanded clones, and some rows have none.

D gene: -
V gene: TRBV7-6
clone size: -
J gene: TRBJ2-3
CDR3 protein: CASSTRTTIGTDTQYF
CDR3 DNA: TGTGCCAGCAGCACCCGAACTACCATTGGGACAGATACGCAGTATTTT

D gene: TRBD2
V gene: TRBV18
clone size: -
J gene: TRBJ2-1
CDR3 protein: CASSPGLAGRLINEQFF
CDR3 DNA: TGTGCCAGCTCACCAGGGCTAGCGGGGCGACTGATCAATGAGCAGTTCTTC

D gene: TRBD2
V gene: TRBV19
clone size: once
J gene: TRBJ2-1
CDR3 protein: CASSFSAGGPPYNEQFF
CDR3 DNA: TGTGCCAGTAGTTTTTCGGCGGGAGGGCCTCCCTACAATGAGCAGTTCTTC

D gene: TRBD1
V gene: TRBV5-1
clone size: -
J gene: TRBJ1-5
CDR3 protein: CASSLGTGWDQAQHF
CDR3 DNA: TGCGCCAGCAGCTTGGGGACAGGGTGGGATCAGGCCCAGCATTTT

D gene: TRBD2
V gene: TRBV30
clone size: -
J gene: TRBJ2-1
CDR3 protein: CAWRETRPGLGGSGEQFF
CDR3 DNA: TGTGCCTGGAGAGAGACCCGACCGGGACTAGGGGGGTCTGGTGAGCAGTTCTTC

D gene: TRBD2
V gene: TRBV29-1
clone size: -
J gene: TRBJ2-3
CDR3 protein: CSVDRLAGATDTQYF
CDR3 DNA: TGCAGCGTTGATCGGCTAGCGGGAGCCACAGATACGCAGTATTTT

D gene: -
V gene: TRBV30
clone size: -
J gene: TRBJ2-1
CDR3 protein: CAWSEMDRLNNEQFF
CDR3 DNA: TGTGCCTGGAGTGAGATGGACAGATTAAACAATGAGCAGTTCTTC

D gene: TRBD1
V gene: TRBV14
clone size: -
J gene: TRBJ1-2
CDR3 protein: CASSQDQGAEGYTF
CDR3 DNA: TGTGCCAGCAGCCAAGATCAGGGGGCGGAGGGCTACACCTTC

D gene: TRBD2
V gene: TRBV27
clone size: -
J gene: TRBJ2-3
CDR3 protein: CASSSLAGPSTDTQYF
CDR3 DNA: TGTGCCAGCAGTTCCCTAGCGGGACCGAGCACAGATACGCAGTATTTT

D gene: -
V gene: TRBV7-2
clone size: -
J gene: TRBJ2-7
CDR3 protein: CASSLVSAVAYEQYF
CDR3 DNA: TGTGCCAGCAGCTTAGTTTCCGCGGTCGCCTACGAGCAGTACTTC

D gene: -
V gene: TRBV10-3
clone size: -
J gene: TRBJ1-4
CDR3 protein: CAISPFSTGELFF
CDR3 DNA: TGTGCCATCAGTCCCTTTTCGACTGGAGAACTGTTTTTT

D gene: TRBD2
V gene: TRBV30
clone size: -
J gene: TRBJ2-1
CDR3 protein: CAWSVDASGSYNEQFF
CDR3 DNA: TGTGCCTGGAGTGTCGACGCTAGCGGCTCCTACAATGAGCAGTTCTTC